These T cell receptor beta chains were read from a single sample in a study of PD-1 blockade in classical Hodgkin lymphoma. Repertoires were generated with immunoSEQ multiplex PCR, while TCRdb's copy carries only in-frame clones and drops some. This repertoire shows about 44,000 clones, about 70% found once; its top ten account for 3.1%. The sample consisted of peripheral blood mononuclear cells (PBMCs), taken before the fourth cycle of nivolumab. Receptor source: a human donor with classical Hodgkin lymphoma. CDR3s leave out the opening cysteine and the closing phenylalanine or tryptophan.

>TRBV28
ASSSRGGPYYEQY
>TRBV5-6
ASSLRTSGRVNTGELF
>TRBV6-1
ASVGVRNTEAF
>TRBV9
ASSSRGRWDEKLF
>TRBV7-3
ASSLRDGVYEQY
>TRBV28
ASSAGTGSPYEQY
>TRBV4-1
ASSPERDRVGGYT
>TRBV7-9
ASSPDVNSGNTIY
>TRBV6-1
ASTLWGTEAF
>TRBV7-9
ASSLGNEQY
>TRBV9
ASSVRPQNTEAF
>TRBV7-2
ASRSLAGHSYEQY
>TRBV5-4
ASSLEGRGETQY
>TRBV28
ASSPYGGGSYNSPLH
>TRBV6-6
ASSKTRAGVYGYT
>TRBV4-3
ASSRRTGDNEQF
>TRBV7-2
ASSLTGSNYGYT
>TRBV5-6
ASSSLGRGPISNQPQH
>TRBV6-5
AIAPGQSNYGYT
>TRBV6-6
ASKWVGTDTQY
>TRBV25-1
ASSATDGSSYNSPPH
>TRBV11-3
ASSLGRVSGGQETQY
>TRBV10-1
ASSDGDRGSGSTQY
>TRBV7-2
ASSGGLSTDTQY
>TRBV18
ASSPPVVLEQY
>TRBV28
ASRPQGWSSYEQY
>TRBV28
ASSHQETQY
>TRBV28
ASSFGRGYGYT
>TRBV28
ASSSGLAVQY
>TRBV19
ATKPTSGHNNYGYT
>TRBV6-1
ASSGRGTWGQPQH
>TRBV30
AWSGVSTLNEKLF
>TRBV29-1
SVENLTRRDHHGEQY
>TRBV30
AWSDRVGAEAF
>TRBV21-1
ASTLVVEQY
>TRBV15
ATSRARGQGTLQETQY
>TRBV10-3
AIASLPYEQY
>TRBV11-2
ASSLEEGIGYT
>TRBV6-5
ASSRQGADYGYT
>TRBV28
ASSTPRGTPYEQY
>TRBV4-3
ASSYVNEKLF
>TRBV7-9
ASSLTASTDTQY
>TRBV5-1
ASSLMPGQTYEQY
>TRBV10-3
AVGQPNTGELF
>TRBV5-6
ASSQGKSSYNEQF
>TRBV5-1
ASRSPGTSGHNEQF
>TRBV15
ATSTEYEQY
>TRBV27
ASSGSGANVLT
>TRBV5-1
ASSLRPRTDTDTQY
>TRBV6-5
ASKGANEQY
>TRBV11-3
ASSLGQGNTDTQY
>TRBV2
ASSDGTVRQPQH
>TRBV7-9
ASSRDYEQY
>TRBV30
AWEGGGSYNEQF
>TRBV28
ASSLQWTGVAGYT